The rows below give T cell receptor beta chains drawn from one sample of a study of blood T cell repertoires in COVID-19. This table comes from immunoSEQ multiplex PCR, and its TCRdb copy is limited to in-frame clones, with some not included. The repertoire includes over 45,000 clones, roughly 87% of them detected once, and less than 8% sits in the top ten. Specimen: peripheral blood. Receptor source: a man in his sixties with active COVID-19. CDR3s include the opening cysteine and the closing phenylalanine or tryptophan. Each record gives: V gene, clone size, J gene, D gene, CDR3 protein, CDR3 DNA. D genes are given only for firm matches. Clone size is given for some rows only: seen once, a few or many times, or a class if the clone is expanded.

v_call: TRBV4-1; clone_size: -; j_call: TRBJ1-2; d_call: TRBD1; cdr3_aa: CASSQVRDRGTYGYTF; cdr3_nt: TGCGCCAGCAGCCAAGTTCGGGACAGGGGCACCTATGGCTACACCTTC
v_call: TRBV19; clone_size: -; j_call: TRBJ2-6; d_call: TRBD1; cdr3_aa: CASVSVGGLSGANVLTF; cdr3_nt: TGTGCCAGTGTGAGCGTAGGGGGCCTCTCTGGGGCCAACGTCCTGACTTTC
v_call: TRBV27; clone_size: -; j_call: TRBJ2-2; d_call: -; cdr3_aa: CASSNTAPNTGELFF; cdr3_nt: TGTGCCAGCAGTAACACAGCCCCGAACACCGGGGAGCTGTTTTTT
v_call: TRBV18; clone_size: -; j_call: TRBJ1-2; d_call: -; cdr3_aa: CASSPPQGGNYGYTF; cdr3_nt: TGTGCCAGCTCACCACCACAGGGTGGGAACTATGGCTACACCTTC
v_call: TRBV28; clone_size: few; j_call: TRBJ2-5; d_call: -; cdr3_aa: CASSLFDSQETQYF; cdr3_nt: TGTGCCAGCAGTTTATTTGACAGTCAAGAGACCCAGTACTTC
v_call: TRBV5-8; clone_size: -; j_call: TRBJ1-1; d_call: TRBD1; cdr3_aa: CASSFVFLDRGADEAFF; cdr3_nt: TGTGCCAGCAGCTTCGTATTCCTTGACAGGGGCGCCGATGAAGCTTTCTTT
v_call: TRBV5-1; clone_size: -; j_call: TRBJ1-1; d_call: TRBD1; cdr3_aa: CASSQGTGELGRTEAFF; cdr3_nt: TGCGCCAGCAGCCAAGGGACAGGGGAATTGGGTAGAACTGAAGCTTTCTTT
v_call: TRBV7-2; clone_size: -; j_call: TRBJ2-7; d_call: TRBD1; cdr3_aa: CASSIDRGREEQYF; cdr3_nt: TGTGCCAGCAGCATCGACAGGGGGCGAGAAGAGCAGTACTTC
v_call: TRBV7-2; clone_size: once; j_call: TRBJ2-2; d_call: TRBD1; cdr3_aa: CASSSRQGGNTGELFF; cdr3_nt: TGTGCCAGCAGCTCCCGACAGGGGGGGAACACCGGGGAGCTGTTTTTT
v_call: TRBV19; clone_size: -; j_call: TRBJ1-1; d_call: TRBD1; cdr3_aa: CASSTPGTGPYLNTEAFF; cdr3_nt: TGTGCCAGTAGTACGCCCGGGACAGGCCCCTACTTGAACACTGAAGCTTTCTTT
v_call: TRBV2; clone_size: -; j_call: TRBJ2-3; d_call: TRBD1; cdr3_aa: CASSDLQGAQARSSTDTQYF; cdr3_nt: TGTGCCAGCAGTGACCTCCAGGGGGCGCAGGCCCGTTCTAGCACAGATACGCAGTATTTT
v_call: TRBV18; clone_size: -; j_call: TRBJ1-5; d_call: -; cdr3_aa: CASSPRRERNQPQHF; cdr3_nt: TGTGCCAGCTCACCACGAAGGGAGAGGAATCAGCCCCAGCATTTT
v_call: TRBV2; clone_size: -; j_call: TRBJ1-3; d_call: -; cdr3_aa: CASTSGDSGNTIYF; cdr3_nt: TGTGCCAGCACCTCAGGGGACTCTGGAAACACCATATATTTT
v_call: TRBV28; clone_size: -; j_call: TRBJ2-5; d_call: TRBD2; cdr3_aa: CASTMAGGIQETQYF; cdr3_nt: TGTGCCAGCACTATGGCGGGGGGAATCCAAGAGACCCAGTACTTC
v_call: TRBV29-1; clone_size: -; j_call: TRBJ2-3; d_call: -; cdr3_aa: CSVTRVGISSDTQYF; cdr3_nt: TGCAGCGTCACGAGAGTCGGGATTAGCTCAGATACGCAGTATTTT
v_call: TRBV18; clone_size: -; j_call: TRBJ2-2; d_call: -; cdr3_aa: CASSPRRAENTGELFF; cdr3_nt: TGTGCCAGCTCACCCCGGAGGGCGGAGAACACCGGGGAGCTGTTTTTT
v_call: TRBV2; clone_size: few; j_call: TRBJ1-5; d_call: TRBD1; cdr3_aa: CASRMGQPVNSNQPQHF; cdr3_nt: TGTGCCAGCAGGATGGGACAGCCAGTTAATAGCAATCAGCCCCAGCATTTT
v_call: TRBV7-2; clone_size: -; j_call: TRBJ2-3; d_call: TRBD2; cdr3_aa: CASSGGVSTDTQYF; cdr3_nt: TGTGCCAGCAGCGGGGGGGTCAGCACAGATACGCAGTATTTT
v_call: TRBV9; clone_size: -; j_call: TRBJ2-1; d_call: TRBD2; cdr3_aa: CASSVAGGRSYNEQFF; cdr3_nt: TGTGCCAGCAGCGTAGCGGGAGGGCGCTCCTACAATGAGCAGTTCTTC
v_call: TRBV19; clone_size: -; j_call: TRBJ2-2; d_call: TRBD1; cdr3_aa: CASCDQGALRNTGELFF; cdr3_nt: TGTGCCAGTTGTGACCAGGGGGCGTTGAGGAACACCGGGGAGCTGTTTTTT
v_call: TRBV30; clone_size: -; j_call: TRBJ1-4; d_call: TRBD1; cdr3_aa: CAWSVGGGGREKLFF; cdr3_nt: TGTGCCTGGAGTGTTGGAGGGGGCGGGAGGGAAAAACTGTTTTTT
v_call: TRBV6-4; clone_size: -; j_call: TRBJ1-6; d_call: -; cdr3_aa: CASRERGNSPLHF; cdr3_nt: TGTGCCAGCAGAGAACGGGGAAATTCACCCCTCCACTTT
v_call: TRBV10-3; clone_size: -; j_call: TRBJ2-7; d_call: TRBD1; cdr3_aa: CAIRETGISYEQYF; cdr3_nt: TGTGCCATCAGGGAGACAGGGATCTCCTACGAGCAGTACTTC
v_call: TRBV3-1/TRBV3-2; clone_size: -; j_call: TRBJ2-7; d_call: TRBD2; cdr3_aa: CASSPGLAGATYEQYF; cdr3_nt: TGTGCCAGCAGCCCGGGACTAGCGGGAGCGACCTACGAGCAGTACTTC
v_call: TRBV28; clone_size: once; j_call: TRBJ2-3; d_call: -; cdr3_aa: CASSPIAPSTDTQYF; cdr3_nt: TGTGCCAGCAGTCCTATAGCCCCTAGCACAGATACGCAGTATTTT
v_call: TRBV4-3; clone_size: -; j_call: TRBJ1-1; d_call: -; cdr3_aa: CASSQGGGVWSEAFF; cdr3_nt: TGCGCCAGCAGCCAGGGGGGGGGTGTTTGGTCTGAAGCTTTCTTT
v_call: TRBV24-1; clone_size: -; j_call: TRBJ2-2; d_call: -; cdr3_aa: CATSGPWAKAAANTGELFF; cdr3_nt: TGTGCCACCAGTGGCCCGTGGGCCAAAGCCGCCGCGAACACCGGGGAGCTGTTTTTT
v_call: TRBV2; clone_size: -; j_call: TRBJ2-7; d_call: -; cdr3_aa: CARGTMGGVDEQYF; cdr3_nt: TGTGCCAGGGGGACGATGGGGGGAGTTGACGAGCAGTACTTC
v_call: TRBV12-3/TRBV12-4; clone_size: -; j_call: TRBJ1-1; d_call: -; cdr3_aa: CASSLTSTEAFF; cdr3_nt: TGTGCCAGCAGCCTCACAAGCACTGAAGCTTTCTTT
v_call: TRBV7-9; clone_size: -; j_call: TRBJ2-7; d_call: TRBD2; cdr3_aa: CASSLGGPGGEQYF; cdr3_nt: TGTGCCAGCAGCTTAGGCGGCCCGGGGGGCGAGCAGTACTTC
v_call: TRBV5-5; clone_size: -; j_call: TRBJ2-5; d_call: -; cdr3_aa: CASSPDPRDQETQYF; cdr3_nt: TGTGCCAGCAGCCCGGACCCCAGGGACCAAGAGACCCAGTACTTC
v_call: TRBV29-1; clone_size: -; j_call: TRBJ2-7; d_call: TRBD1; cdr3_aa: CSVADRGSEQYF; cdr3_nt: TGCAGCGTTGCGGACAGGGGAAGCGAGCAGTACTTC
v_call: TRBV28; clone_size: -; j_call: TRBJ1-2; d_call: TRBD1; cdr3_aa: CASSLPGQSYGYTF; cdr3_nt: TGTGCCAGCAGTTTACCGGGACAGTCCTATGGCTACACCTTC
v_call: TRBV6-5; clone_size: -; j_call: TRBJ2-3; d_call: -; cdr3_aa: CASSLRGREDTQYF; cdr3_nt: TGTGCCAGCAGTTTAAGAGGAAGAGAGGATACGCAGTATTTT
v_call: TRBV7-4; clone_size: -; j_call: TRBJ2-5; d_call: -; cdr3_aa: CASSLEMSLGETQYF; cdr3_nt: TGTGCCAGCAGCTTAGAGATGTCTCTCGGGGAGACCCAGTACTTC
v_call: TRBV3-1/TRBV3-2; clone_size: once; j_call: TRBJ2-3; d_call: TRBD2; cdr3_aa: CASSQDTNWGAGGQSDTQYF; cdr3_nt: TGTGCCAGCAGCCAAGATACTAACTGGGGAGCGGGGGGGCAGTCAGATACGCAGTATTTT